Each of the 12 T cell receptor beta chains below was sequenced from the same sample in a study of blood T cell repertoires in COVID-19. TCRdb keeps only in-frame clones here, not all; method: immunoSEQ multiplex PCR. The sample shows around 260,000 clones, 88% of them seen only once. Material for sequencing was peripheral blood. These receptors were taken from a man in his 60s who had recovered from COVID-19.

V and J are TRBV6-2 or TRBV6-3 and TRBJ2-7; 10 bases line up with TRBD1. The germline V gene encodes CDR1 MNHEY and CDR2 SVGEGT. The V and J ends lost 2 bases and 2 bases, in that order; junction bases with no gene match: 3. The CDR3 consists of 15 residues. The CDR3 DNA is TGTGCCAGCAGTTACGAGACAGGGGGCCCCTACGAGCAGTACTTC. It encodes CASSYETGGPYEQYF.

This chain joins TRBV10-3 and TRBJ1-1; D uncertain. V was trimmed by 2 bases and J by 0 bases, leaving 7 bases between them. Germline CDR1 is ENHRY and CDR2 is SYGVKD. This CDR3 is built from 14 residues. The CDR3 spells CAISENTMNTEAFF. In DNA form, the CDR3 reads TGTGCCATCAGTGAGAACACAATGAACACTGAAGCTTTCTTT.

The CDR3 DNA reads TGTGCCAGCAGTTCCGGGGCGAAGGGAGGCACTGAAGCTTTCTTT. Translated: CASSSGAKGGTEAFF. The V call is TRBV6-5, the J call TRBJ1-1; tentatively, D is TRBD1 (5 bases). Germline values: CDR1 MNHEY, CDR2 SVGAGI. The V and J ends lost 4 bases and 4 bases respectively, with 16 bases between them. There are 15 residues in the CDR3.

In its sample, this clone was seen once. The chain employs TRBV3-1 (or the pseudogene TRBV3-2) and TRBJ2-2; TRBD1 matches at 11 bases. The CDR3 consists of 16 residues. V was clipped by 3 bases and J by 6 bases; unmatched bases: 6. Looked up from germline, CDR1 is LGHDT and CDR2 is YNNKEL (reference sequence). CDR3 DNA: TGTGCCAGCAGCCAGAGGGACAGGGGGTGGGCCGGGGAGCTGTTTTTT. Translated: CASSQRDRGWAGELFF.

This sequence joins TRBV27 and TRBJ2-7; TRBD1 might be the D (5 bases). Deletions cut 0 bases from V and 3 bases from J, with 9 bases between. The CDR3 spans 14 residues. CDR1 is MNHEY and CDR2 is SMNVEV in the germline V gene (reference sequence). For the CDR3, the DNA is TGTGCCAGCAGTTTATCCGCAGGGCACTACGAGCAGTACTTC. Its translation: CASSLSAGHYEQYF.

The rearrangement joins TRBV5-1 to TRBJ2-1; TRBD2 aligns across 13 bases. Germline V gene sequence: CDR1 SGHRS, CDR2 YFSETQ. This CDR3 has 16 residues. The ends lost 2 bases at V and 5 bases at J; junction bases unmatched: 4. The DNA of the CDR3 is TGCGCCAGCAGCTTACGGACTAGCGGGGGACACAATGAGCAGTTCTTC. Its translation: CASSLRTSGGHNEQFF.

This clone came up once. This rearrangement joins TRBV29-1 to TRBJ2-7, with 10 bases matching TRBD1. The germline V gene encodes CDR1 SQVTM and CDR2 ANQGSEA. J gave up 1 base and V 7 bases, and 7 bases lay outside the gene matches. The CDR3 is 14 amino acids. CDR3 in amino acids: CSAIRQGASYEQYF. The CDR3, as DNA: TGCAGCGCCATTAGACAGGGGGCGTCCTACGAGCAGTACTTC.

V gene TRBV19 combines with J gene TRBJ2-5, with D possibly TRBD1 on 6 matching bases. The V gene's germline CDR1 is LNHDA and CDR2 SQIVND (reference sequence). The CDR3 loop spans 15 amino acids. The germline V and J ends were trimmed by 3 bases and 2 bases, with 13 bases remaining between them. The CDR3 reads CASSIDGGQQETQYF. CDR3 bases: TGTGCCAGTAGTATTGATGGGGGACAACAAGAGACCCAGTACTTC.

The V call is TRBV7-9, the J call TRBJ1-6; 7 bases fit TRBD1. Losses at the gene ends were 5 bases for V and 4 bases for J; bases not matched to a gene: 5. Germline CDR1 SEHNR, CDR2 FQNEAQ (reference sequence). This CDR3 is built from 15 residues. The chain's CDR3 is CASSPPGQYNSPLHF. The CDR3 DNA reads TGTGCCAGCAGCCCGCCGGGACAGTATAATTCACCCCTCCACTTT.

CDR3 sequence reads: CASSFIAGGAGETQYF. The CDR3 DNA follows: TGTGCCAGCAGCTTTATTGCCGGGGGAGCGGGCGAGACCCAGTACTTC. The chain couples TRBV11-2 to TRBJ2-5, with D tentatively TRBD2 (6 bases). CDR3 length: 16 residues. V was shortened by 3 bases and J by 5 bases, with 19 bases between the two germline ends. CDR1 SGHAT and CDR2 FQNNGV come from the germline V gene.

The chain joins TRBV5-1 to TRBJ2-7; tentatively, D is TRBD1 (5 bases). This CDR3 is 15 amino acids long. Germline CDR1 SGHRS, CDR2 YFSETQ. Trimming pared 5 bases from V and 3 bases from J, leaving 18 bases between. CDR3 region: CASRFTSTELYEQYF. DNA for the CDR3: TGCGCCAGCAGATTCACTTCGACAGAACTCTACGAGCAGTACTTC.

This clone was observed many times. The chain recombines TRBV7-8 with TRBJ1-5, with D unclear. This CDR3 is built from 12 residues. In germline, CDR1 is SGHVS, CDR2 FQNEAQ. Trimming left V 1 base short and J 6 bases short, with 4 bases between. The CDR3 DNA sequence: TGTGCCAGCAGCTTAGACGGTCAGCCCCAGCATTTT. It codes for CASSLDGQPQHF.